What follows are 25 T cell receptor beta chains derived from one specimen sequenced in a study of cytomegalovirus exposure and HLA in healthy donors. PCR used 60 Vbeta primers and 13 Jbeta primers. Measured with immunoSEQ multiplex PCR; TCRdb has only the in-frame clones, and not every one. The sample shows about 130,000 clones, over 70% of them seen only once. The sequenced material came from PBMCs. The source of these receptors is a woman in her forties in good health and CMV-seronegative.

This chain connects TRBV7-2 to TRBJ2-5; TRBD1 is a possible D gene (6 bases). The J call may be in error: the DNA end matches TRBJ2-7 better. The germline V gene has CDR1 SGHTA and CDR2 FQGNSA. The CDR3 is 15 residues long. The CDR3 sequence: CASSLESGEYYEQYF. Written as DNA, the CDR3 is TGTGCCAGCAGCTTAGAGTCAGGGGAGTACTACGAGCAGTACTTC.

The J gene is TRBJ1-4, the V gene TRBV6-1; D is unresolved. The CDR3 covers 14 residues. The V gene lost 7 bases and the J gene lost 10 bases, with 19 bases spanning the gap. The germline V gene has CDR1 MNHNS and CDR2 SASEGT. In DNA form, the CDR3 reads TGTGCCAGCACACTGGCGAGGGCGGAGGGAAAACTGTTTTTT. Protein product: CASTLARAEGKLFF.

J is TRBJ1-5 and V is TRBV7-2; D is perhaps TRBD1 (5 bases). The germline V gene encodes CDR1 SGHTA and CDR2 FQGNSA. The CDR3 has 13 amino acids. V was shortened by 1 base and J by 7 bases, with 8 bases between the two germline ends. The CDR3 DNA follows: TGTGCCAGCAGCTTAGAGGGGATGCAGCCCCAGCATTTT. This encodes CASSLEGMQPQHF. Full variable domain (remainder filled in from reference TRBV7-2 and TRBJ1-5): GAGVSQSPSNKVTEKGKDVELRCDPISGHTALYWYRQSLGQGLEFLIYFQGNSAPDKSGLPSDRFSAERTGGSVSTLTIQRTQQEDSAVYLCASSLEGMQPQHFGDGTRLSIL.

The gene calls are TRBV5-1 and TRBJ2-7, with 9 bases that match TRBD1. This CDR3 region has 14 residues. In germline, CDR1 is SGHRS, CDR2 YFSETQ. Trimming removed 8 bases from V and 7 bases from J; junction bases left unmatched: 13. CDR3 sequence (DNA): TGCGCCAGTCACGCGGGACAGGGTTTAGAGGAGCAGTACTTC. Translated, it gives CASHAGQGLEEQYF.

This chain connects TRBV7-2 to TRBJ2-2, with 8 bases aligning to TRBD1. Germline V gene sequence: CDR1 SGHTA, CDR2 FQGNSA. V lost 3 bases, J lost 5 bases, and 5 bases stayed unmatched. The CDR3 covers 15 residues. The CDR3 region is CASSFRGRRTGELFF. The CDR3 DNA reads TGTGCCAGCAGCTTCAGGGGGCGCAGAACCGGGGAGCTGTTTTTT.

V gene TRBV27 combines with J gene TRBJ1-3; D unclear. The V end was cut by 5 bases, the J end by 0 bases, with 11 bases between. There are 15 residues in the CDR3. Germline V lookup: CDR1 MNHEY, CDR2 SMNVEV (reference sequence). In DNA form, the CDR3 reads TGTGCCAGCAGTCCCCGAGCGAGCTCTGGAAACACCATATATTTT. Residues: CASSPRASSGNTIYF.

The chain combines TRBV29-1 with TRBJ2-6; D is unresolved. Trimming pared 3 bases from V and 0 bases from J, leaving 9 bases between. Germline V CDR1 and CDR2: SQVTM, ANQGSEA. CDR3 length: 15 amino acids. CDR3 residues: CSVDAGSSGANVLTF. DNA of the CDR3: TGCAGCGTTGACGCAGGAAGCTCTGGGGCCAACGTCCTGACTTTC.

The J gene is TRBJ1-1, the V gene TRBV30; 9 bases map to TRBD1. V trimming: 3 bases; J trimming: 2 bases; junction bases outside the gene matches: 10. The CDR3 extends over 16 amino acids. Germline-derived CDR1 and CDR2 are GTSNPN and SVGIG (reference sequence). The CDR3 spells CAWRRDREGGNTEAFF. CDR3 nucleotide sequence: TGTGCCTGGAGACGGGACAGGGAAGGGGGAAACACTGAAGCTTTCTTT.

The rearrangement links TRBV9 to TRBJ2-2; D possibly corresponds to TRBD1 (6 bases). This CDR3 has 16 amino acids. V lost 4 bases and J lost 4, with 17 bases in between. The germline V gene has CDR1 SGDLS and CDR2 YYNGEE. Here the CDR3 DNA reads TGTGCCAGCAGCACCAGGCGCAGGGGAATCACCGGGGAGCTGTTTTTT. Translated, it gives CASSTRRRGITGELFF.

This clone occurred a few times. The V gene is TRBV5-1, the J gene TRBJ2-1; 13 nucleotides line up with TRBD2. The germline V gene encodes CDR1 SGHRS and CDR2 YFSETQ. V was pared by 3 bases and J by 7 bases, with 4 bases of the junction left unmatched. This CDR3 spans 15 amino acids. The CDR3 sequence: CASSSTSGRTNEQFF. In DNA, the CDR3 is TGCGCCAGCAGCTCGACTAGCGGGAGGACGAATGAGCAGTTCTTC. Variable domain in full (rest from reference TRBV5-1 and TRBJ2-1): KAGVTQTPRYLIKTRGQQVTLSCSPISGHRSVSWYQQTPGQGLQFLFEYFSETQRNKGNFPGRFSGRQFSNSRSEMNVSTLELGDSALYLCASSSTSGRTNEQFFGPGTRLTVL.

The gene calls are TRBV9 and TRBJ2-2, with D possibly being TRBD2 (5 bases). Trimming pared 3 bases from V and 1 base from J, leaving 10 bases between. The germline CDR1 and CDR2 sequences are SGDLS and YYNGEE. This CDR3 has 15 residues. CDR3 nucleotide sequence: TGTGCCAGCAGCGAACCGGGATTGAACACCGGGGAGCTGTTTTTT. It specifies CASSEPGLNTGELFF.

This chain uses TRBV5-4 with TRBJ2-7; 7 bases map to TRBD2. V lost 4 bases and J lost 6; bases outside the gene matches: 13. Germline CDR1 and CDR2: SGHNT and YYREEE (reference sequence). CDR3 length equals 15 residues. The CDR3 sequence: CASSRAGTNPSEQYF. DNA for the CDR3: TGTGCCAGCAGCAGGGCCGGGACTAATCCGAGCGAGCAGTACTTC.

J is TRBJ2-1 and V is TRBV6-5; weak D call: TRBD2 (5 bases). In germline, CDR1 is MNHEY, CDR2 SVGAGI. The CDR3 sequence is 14 residues long. V was shortened by 5 bases and J by 5 bases, with 13 bases between the two germline ends. This chain's CDR3 is CASSNTRSNNEQFF. The DNA of the CDR3 is TGTGCCAGCAGTAACACTAGGTCCAACAATGAGCAGTTCTTC.

The V gene is TRBV7-9, the J gene TRBJ1-3, with TRBD1 identical over 7 bases. The germline gives CDR1 SEHNR, CDR2 FQNEAQ (reference sequence). V shed 6 bases and J 3 bases; nucleotides not matched to a gene: 11. The CDR3 length is 16 residues. The CDR3 DNA reads TGTGCCAGCAGTAGACGTGACAGGGACCGTGGAAACACCATATATTTT. Protein product: CASSRRDRDRGNTIYF.

V gene TRBV27 combines with J gene TRBJ2-3; 11 positions match TRBD2. CDR3 length equals 19 residues. Germline assignment: CDR1 MNHEY and CDR2 SMNVEV (reference sequence). J was trimmed by 0 bases and V by 0 bases; bases with no gene match: 8. The CDR3 is CASSLSFTSGGASTDTQYF. The CDR3 DNA follows: TGTGCCAGCAGTTTATCGTTCACTAGCGGGGGTGCTAGCACAGATACGCAGTATTTT.

The genes are TRBV5-1 and TRBJ2-1; TRBD1 agrees at 7 bases. The germline CDR1 and CDR2 sequences are SGHRS and YFSETQ. This CDR3 has 14 amino acids. The V and J ends lost 3 bases and 14 bases, in that order; junction bases with no gene match: 14. This CDR3 reads CASSSETGPAPEFF. DNA of the CDR3: TGCGCCAGCAGCTCAGAGACAGGGCCAGCACCGGAGTTCTTC.

This chain uses TRBV18 with TRBJ1-5; a possible D gene is TRBD1 (6 bases). CDR3 size: 15 residues. In germline, CDR1 is KGHSH, CDR2 LQKENI. Trimming left V 3 bases short and J 3 bases short, with 12 bases between. CDR3 sequence reads: CASSPGTLLNQPQHF. In DNA form, the CDR3 reads TGTGCCAGCTCACCGGGGACATTACTCAATCAGCCCCAGCATTTT. Looking up the rest from reference TRBV18 and TRBJ1-5 gives the full variable domain: NAGVMQNPRHLVRRRGQEARLRCSPMKGHSHVYWYRQLPEEGLKFMVYLQKENIIDESGMPKERFSAEFPKEGPSILRIQQVVRGDSAAYFCASSPGTLLNQPQHFGDGTRLSIL.

This chain uses TRBV6-5 with TRBJ2-3; TRBD1 matches at 7 bases. The CDR3 has 13 amino acids. CDR1 is MNHEY, CDR2 SVGAGI, per germline. The V segment lost 5 bases and the J segment 4 bases; nucleotides outside the gene matches: 3. The CDR3 DNA is TGTGCCAGCAGTGCCGACAGGGCAGATACGCAGTATTTT. As protein: CASSADRADTQYF.

The genes are TRBV29-1 and TRBJ2-7; 9 nucleotides line up with TRBD1. Germline V CDR1 and CDR2: SQVTM, ANQGSEA. With V trimmed by 5 bases and J by 2 bases, 4 bases remained unmatched. The CDR3 extends over 13 amino acids. CDR3 loop: CSVMRQGAYEQYF. Written as DNA, the CDR3 is TGCAGCGTTATGAGACAGGGGGCCTACGAGCAGTACTTC.

As DNA, the CDR3 is TGTGCCAGCAACCCGACCACGGGGAGCCAGCTGTTTTTT. It translates to CASNPTTGSQLFF. The chain uses TRBV6-6 and TRBJ2-2, with D tentatively TRBD2 (5 bases). Germline V gene data show CDR1 as MNHNY and CDR2 as SVGAGI (reference sequence). The CDR3 runs 13 residues. V was cut by 7 bases and J by 12 bases, with 18 bases left in between.

This clone was seen many times. J is TRBJ1-2 and V is TRBV6-5, with TRBD1 identical over 10 bases. CDR1 is MNHEY and CDR2 is SVGAGI in the germline V gene. The CDR3 contains 13 residues. The V segment lost 4 bases and the J segment 8 bases; nucleotides outside the gene matches: 4. The CDR3 nucleotides read TGTGCCAGCAGTTGGGACAGGGGAAAAGGCTACACCTTC. It yields the protein CASSWDRGKGYTF.

The count of this clone is one. The chain links TRBV5-4 to TRBJ1-1; 8 bases are shared with TRBD1. Germline-derived CDR1 and CDR2 are SGHNT and YYREEE (reference sequence). This CDR3 comprises 15 residues. With 4 bases clipped from V and 3 bases from J, the junction kept 8 bases outside the gene matches. CDR3 nucleotides: TGTGCCAGCAGCCCCCGGACAGGGTCGGACACTGAAGCTTTCTTT. It translates to CASSPRTGSDTEAFF.

In regard to this clone: The sample has other DNA sequences that encode this CDR3 too. The CDR3 spells CASSYRQGNTEAFF. The CDR3 DNA sequence: TGTGCCAGCAGTTATCGACAGGGAAACACTGAAGCTTTCTTT. This sequence joins TRBV27 and TRBJ1-1, with 7 positions matching TRBD1. CDR1 is MNHEY and CDR2 is SMNVEV in the germline V gene (reference sequence). The CDR3 has 14 amino acids. The J segment lost 2 bases and the V segment lost 4 bases, leaving 4 bases of the junction unmatched.

Only a few counts were recorded for this clone. The chain couples TRBV6-5 to TRBJ1-6; 8 bases align to TRBD1. Germline V gene lookup returns CDR1 MNHEY and CDR2 SVGAGI. Germline trimming cut 6 bases from V and 9 bases from J; bases unmatched to any gene: 7. The CDR3 loop spans 14 amino acids. The CDR3 nucleotides read TGTGCCAGCAGAAGACAGGGGTTCGGTTCACCCCTCCACTTT. This translates into CASRRQGFGSPLHF.

The rearrangement joins TRBV7-9 to TRBJ2-2; D is undetermined. Trimming shortened V by 1 base and J by 4 bases, and 7 bases separated the two germline ends. The CDR3 is made up of 14 amino acids. Looked up from germline, CDR1 is SEHNR and CDR2 is FQNEAQ (reference sequence). The CDR3 bases are TGTGCCAGCAGCTTAGAAATAGCCACCGGGGAGCTGTTTTTT. This translates into CASSLEIATGELFF.